Below are 29 T cell receptor beta chains sequenced from a single sample in a study of molecular identifiers for immune sequencing clone quantification. TCRdb re-derived calls from the PCR reads in MiXCR, one entry per CDR3 protein. Among 100,000 or so distinct CDR3 sequences, about 35% were seen once, and the ten largest hold under 5.5%. The sequenced sample consisted of naive CD8+ T cells from blood, with Jurkat cell RNA spiked in. Subset of the sample: FACS-sorted CD8+CD4-CCR7+CD45RA+ naive T cells. The receptor source for this set is a human donor in good health. Some libraries in this study had Jurkat cell RNA spiked in.

This clonotype appeared many times. This chain uses TRBV13 with TRBJ2-3; 7 bases map to TRBD1. The V gene's germline CDR1 is PRHDT and CDR2 FYEKMQ (reference sequence). This CDR3 has 16 residues. V lost 5 bases and J lost 1; bases outside the gene matches: 9. The DNA for the CDR3 is TGTGCCAGCAGCAGCCCGGACAGGAAACGCACAGATACGCAGTATTTT. Residues: CASSSPDRKRTDTQYF.

The rearrangement joins TRBV29-1 to TRBJ2-1; a possible D gene is TRBD2 (5 bases). CDR1 SQVTM and CDR2 ANQGSEA come from the germline V gene. Trimming shortened V by 4 bases and J by 5 bases, and 12 bases separated the two germline ends. CDR3 length: 13 residues. CDR3 amino acids: CSVAGGVDNEQFF. The CDR3 DNA reads TGCAGCGTTGCCGGAGGAGTCGACAATGAGCAGTTCTTC.

Worth noting for this clonotype: A single base separates this from a much larger clone, so it may be a read error. The chain carries TRBV20-1 and TRBJ1-1; no reliable D call. This CDR3 contains 10 residues. The V gene's germline CDR1 is DFQATT and CDR2 SNEGSKA (reference sequence). Deletions cut 6 bases from V and 10 bases from J, with 12 bases between. CDR3 nucleotides: TGCAGTGCATCTAACCGTGGAGCTTTCTTT. Protein: CSASNRGAFF.

As regards this clonotype: This may come from a read error, since a much larger clone is one base off. V usage is TRBV7-8 and J usage is TRBJ2-5; TRBD2 aligns across 11 bases. The CDR3 is 15 amino acids. Germline-derived CDR1 and CDR2 are SGHVS and FQNEAQ. V lost 8 bases and J lost 6; bases outside the gene matches: 11. CDR3 bases: TGTGCCAGCGGCCATTTAGGGACTAGCGGCCAGACCCAGTACTTC. Amino acids: CASGHLGTSGQTQYF.

About this clonotype: One end of the junction is discordant with germline, which a read error may explain. The chain recombines TRBV28 with TRBJ2-3; 8 positions agree with TRBD2. This CDR3 has 13 amino acids. Per germline, CDR1 MDHEN and CDR2 SYDVKM. Here the CDR3 reads CTSSRLAGDTQYF. CDR3 DNA sequence: TGTACCAGCAGTAGGCTAGCGGGAGATACGCAGTATTTT.

The rearrangement joins TRBV20-1 to TRBJ1-5; tentatively, D is TRBD1 (6 bases). Trimming took 5 bases from V and 1 from J, leaving 12 bases between them. This CDR3 is 14 amino acids long. Germline V gene sequence: CDR1 DFQATT, CDR2 SNEGSKA (reference sequence). In DNA form, the CDR3 reads TGCAGTGCTGCTACTCAGGGGAGCAATCAGCCCCAGCATTTT. Protein: CSAATQGSNQPQHF.

The chain uses TRBV13 and TRBJ2-7; 9 nucleotides align to TRBD1. The germline V gene has CDR1 PRHDT and CDR2 FYEKMQ (reference sequence). Losses at the gene ends were 0 bases for V and 0 bases for J; bases not matched to a gene: 9. The CDR3 has 18 amino acids. CDR3 DNA sequence: TGTGCCAGCAGCTTAGGGGGACAGGGTGGCCCGAGCTCCTACGAGCAGTACTTC. It encodes CASSLGGQGGPSSYEQYF. Full variable domain (missing parts from reference TRBV13 and TRBJ2-7): AAGVIQSPRHLIKEKRETATLKCYPIPRHDTVYWYQQGPGQDPQFLISFYEKMQSDKGSIPDRFSAQQFSDYHSELNMSSLELGDSALYFCASSLGGQGGPSSYEQYFGPGTRLTVT.

In regard to this clonotype: An end of the junction differs from the germline gene, which may be a read error. V usage is TRBV12-3 or TRBV12-4 and J usage is TRBJ2-5, with D unclear. The CDR3 is 14 residues long. CDR3 sequence reads: CASSLGSAQEPQYF. DNA of the CDR3: TGTGCCAGCAGTTTGGGTTCGGCCCAAGAGCCCCAGTACTTC.

Regarding this clonotype: A much larger clone differs from this one at a single base, so this may be a read error. V and J are TRBV4-3 and TRBJ2-3; TRBD2 aligns across 8 bases. Germline CDR1 is LGHNA and CDR2 is YSLEER. The CDR3 has 12 amino acids. The CDR3 coding sequence is TGCGCGAGAAGCGGGAGTTCAGATACGCAGTATTTT. Protein: CARSGSSDTQYF.

Of note for this clonotype: A clone one base away is much larger, so this may be a read error. The chain employs TRBV7-8 and TRBJ2-3; D uncertain. Looked up from germline, CDR1 is SGHVS and CDR2 is FQNEAQ. This CDR3 has 12 amino acids. The V gene lost 5 bases and the J gene lost 4 bases, with 7 bases spanning the gap. This chain's CDR3 is CASSVVADTQYF. The CDR3 DNA sequence: TGTGCCAGCAGCGTCGTCGCAGATACGCAGTATTTT.

The sample holds one count of this clonotype. The chain is built from TRBV11-2 and TRBJ2-7, with D possibly TRBD2 on 6 matching bases. This CDR3 is built from 14 residues. V shed 3 bases and J shed 3 bases, with 12 bases lying between them. Germline CDR1 reads SGHAT; CDR2 reads FQNNGV. CDR3 residues: CASSFSGAGYEQYF. In nucleotides, the CDR3 is TGTGCCAGCAGCTTTTCGGGAGCGGGCTACGAGCAGTACTTC.

Note on this clonotype: Since a much larger clone is just one base distant, this may be a read error. The genes are TRBV6-5 and TRBJ2-7; D remains ambiguous. In germline, CDR1 is MNHEY, CDR2 SVGAGI. The CDR3 is 16 residues long. CDR3 sequence reads: CASSHSEDSFMGEQYF. The CDR3, as DNA: TGTGCCAGCAGTCACTCGGAAGACTCGTTTATGGGGGAGCAGTACTTC.

The chain couples TRBV6-2 or TRBV6-3 to TRBJ1-1; the D gene is possibly TRBD1 (5 bases). Trimming removed 2 bases at V and 3 bases at J, with 13 bases between. This CDR3 has 15 amino acids. The germline V gene has CDR1 MNHEY and CDR2 SVGEGT. CDR3 residues: CASSYLRQPYTEAFF. As DNA, the CDR3 is TGTGCCAGCAGTTACCTTCGACAGCCCTACACTGAAGCTTTCTTT.

This clonotype was seen a few times. This chain links TRBV27 with TRBJ1-4, with D hard to call. V lost 6 bases and J 4 bases, leaving 12 bases between the germline ends. Germline-derived CDR1 and CDR2 are MNHEY and SMNVEV (reference sequence). CDR3 length: 14 amino acids. CDR3 bases: TGTGCCAGCAGCCAAGGGATGATTAATGAAAAACTGTTTTTT. It specifies CASSQGMINEKLFF. Full variable domain (outside the CDR3, taken from reference TRBV27 and TRBJ1-4): EAQVTQNPRYLITVTGKKLTVTCSQNMNHEYMSWYRQDPGLGLRQIYYSMNVEVTDKGDVPEGYKVSRKEKRNFPLILESPSPNQTSLYFCASSQGMINEKLFFGSGTQLSVL.

This clonotype has a count of ten or more. The rearrangement uses TRBV28 and TRBJ2-3, with 8 bases that match TRBD2. CDR1 is MDHEN, CDR2 SYDVKM, per germline. CDR3 length: 14 amino acids. V shed 4 bases and J 5 bases; nucleotides not matched to a gene: 5. In DNA form, the CDR3 reads TGTGCCAGCAGTTCGCGGACTAGCTTAGATACGCAGTATTTT. It translates to CASSSRTSLDTQYF.

Only a few counts were recorded for this clonotype. This rearrangement joins TRBV28 to TRBJ2-1, with 9 bases lining up with TRBD1. Germline V gene sequence: CDR1 MDHEN, CDR2 SYDVKM. The ends lost 3 bases at V and 7 bases at J; junction bases unmatched: 7. The CDR3 is made up of 15 amino acids. The chain's CDR3 is CASSFSGQGRNEQFF. The DNA for the CDR3 is TGTGCCAGCAGTTTCTCAGGACAGGGGCGGAATGAGCAGTTCTTC.

This clonotype was detected ten times or more. At one end the junction does not follow the germline gene, possibly because of a read error. V usage is TRBV7-3 and J usage is TRBJ2-7; 10 positions agree with TRBD2. This CDR3 region has 16 residues. Germline CDR1 reads SGHTA; CDR2 reads FQGTGA. This chain's CDR3 is CASSITGTSDFYEQYF. The CDR3 coding sequence is TGTGCCAGCAGCATAACCGGGACTAGCGACTTCTACGAGCAGTACTTC.

Comments on this clonotype: A much larger clone lies a single base off, so this may be a read error. The V gene is TRBV20-1, the J gene TRBJ2-1, with 7 bases lining up with TRBD1. The CDR3 loop spans 16 amino acids. The germline gives CDR1 DFQATT, CDR2 SNEGSKA (reference sequence). The V segment lost 5 bases and the J segment 2 bases; nucleotides outside the gene matches: 12. In nucleotides, the CDR3 is TGCAGTGCTTACAACCGGGACAGTTTGACCTACAATGAGCAGTTCTTC. The encoded protein is CSAYNRDSLTYNEQFF.

As for this clonotype: A much bigger clone sits one base away, suggesting this may be a read error. The chain links TRBV7-2 to TRBJ2-1, with TRBD2 matching 8 bases. The CDR3 loop spans 16 amino acids. Germline CDR1 reads SGHTA; CDR2 reads FQGNSA. CDR3 sequence (DNA): TGTGCCAGCAGCTCTGTAGCGGGACCGCCCTACAATGAGCAGCTCTTC. Translating it yields CASSSVAGPPYNEQLF.

With regard to this clonotype: The junction differs from germline at one of its ends, possibly a read error. The chain has TRBV20-1 and TRBJ2-7; 9 bases line up with TRBD2. This CDR3 has 14 amino acids. Per germline, CDR1 DFQATT and CDR2 SNEGSKA (reference sequence). In nucleotides, the CDR3 is TGCAGTGCCCGAGCGACTAGCGGATCCTGCGAGCAGTACTTC. Translated, it gives CSARATSGSCEQYF.

The gene calls are TRBV5-6 and TRBJ2-7, with no clear D. The length of the CDR3 is 13 residues. The germline gives CDR1 SGHDT, CDR2 YYEEEE. The V gene lost 0 bases and the J gene lost 0 bases, with 4 bases spanning the gap. This CDR3 reads CASSLDPSYEQYF. In DNA form, the CDR3 reads TGTGCCAGCAGCTTGGACCCCTCCTACGAGCAGTACTTC.

For this clonotype: A much larger clone lies a single base off, so this may be a read error. This chain uses TRBV25-1 with TRBJ1-1; maybe TRBD1 (5 bases). The CDR3 totals 15 residues. Germline CDR1 and CDR2: MGHDK and SYGVNS. As DNA, the CDR3 is TGTGCCAGCAGTACTCACCAGGGCGCGAACACTGAAGCTTACTTT. This sequence encodes CASSTHQGANTEAYF.

This clonotype was detected many times. The genes are TRBV29-1 and TRBJ2-1; 8 nucleotides line up with TRBD2. Germline CDR1 reads SQVTM; CDR2 reads ANQGSEA. V lost 4 bases, J lost 9 bases, and 14 bases stayed unmatched. This CDR3 region has 15 residues. In DNA, the CDR3 is TGCAGCGTTGTAGGCCCAGCGGGAGCGAATACTGAGCAGTTCTTC. Protein product: CSVVGPAGANTEQFF.

The chain joins TRBV7-8 to TRBJ2-1; 7 nucleotides agree with TRBD2. V was pared by 6 bases and J by 0 bases, with 8 bases of the junction left unmatched. The germline CDR1 and CDR2 sequences are SGHVS and FQNEAQ. The length of the CDR3 is 16 residues. The CDR3: CASRTRAGSSYNEQFF. CDR3 bases: TGTGCCAGCAGAACAAGAGCGGGGAGCTCCTACAATGAGCAGTTCTTC. Together with reference TRBV7-8 and TRBJ2-1, the CDR3 gives the full variable domain: GAGVSQSPRYKVAKRGQDVALRCDPISGHVSLFWYQQALGQGPEFLTYFQNEAQLDKSGLPSDRFFAERPEGSVSTLKIQRTQQEDSAVYLCASRTRAGSSYNEQFFGPGTRLTVL.

As to this clonotype: It is likely a read error, because the conserved phenylalanine at the end of the CDR3 is missing. The J gene is TRBJ2-7, the V gene TRBV2; D is unresolved. The CDR3 length is 12 residues. Germline CDR1 is SNHLY and CDR2 is FYNNEI. V was clipped by 6 bases and J by 7 bases, with 13 bases between them. In nucleotides, the CDR3 is TGTGCCAGCAGGGGGTCCTCACCAGAGCAGTACATC. Protein product: CASRGSSPEQYI.

Ten or more counts support this clonotype. J is TRBJ1-1 and V is TRBV7-6; no clear D. Germline V lookup: CDR1 SGHVS, CDR2 FNYEAQ. V lost 5 bases and J 8 bases, leaving 9 bases between the germline ends. This CDR3 is built from 11 residues. The CDR3: CASSNGMEAFF. CDR3 sequence (DNA): TGTGCCAGCAGCAACGGAATGGAAGCTTTCTTT.

The rearrangement joins TRBV9 to TRBJ2-2; D is undetermined. V lost 2 bases to trimming and J lost 5 bases, with 4 bases between them. Per the germline V gene, CDR1 is SGDLS and CDR2 is YYNGEE. The CDR3 runs 12 residues. The CDR3 DNA is TGTGCCAGCAGCGTGGAAACCGGGGAGCTGTTTTTT. It translates to CASSVETGELFF.

The chain is built from TRBV11-1 and TRBJ2-3; 7 bases map to TRBD2. With 7 bases clipped from V and 4 bases from J, the junction kept 11 bases outside the gene matches. This CDR3 has 15 amino acids. Germline lookup yields CDR1 SGHAT and CDR2 FQDESV (reference sequence). This CDR3 is CASMGLWGGADTQYF. The DNA for the CDR3 is TGTGCCAGCATGGGGCTGTGGGGGGGAGCAGATACGCAGTATTTT. Filled out from reference TRBV11-1 and TRBJ2-3, the complete variable domain reads EAEVAQSPRYKITEKSQAVAFWCDPISGHATLYWYRQILGQGPELLVQFQDESVVDDSQLPKDRFSAERLKGVDSTLKIQPAELGDSAMYLCASMGLWGGADTQYFGPGTRLTVL.

The chain is built from TRBV4-1 and TRBJ2-6; D remains ambiguous. There are 19 residues in the CDR3. From germline, CDR1 is MGHRA and CDR2 YSYEKL. V was pared by 0 bases and J by 0 bases, with 15 bases between. Here the CDR3 DNA reads TGCGCCAGCAGCCAAGAAACTGACGCCCACCTCTCTGGGGCCAACGTCCTGACTTTC. Translating it yields CASSQETDAHLSGANVLTF.